This T cell receptor beta chain appears in the sequencing data of a study of blood T cell repertoires in COVID-19. As for the study in general: COVID-19 samples, acute and convalescent, were from the United States, Italy and Spain. PBMCs, B-cell-depleted T cells, or T cells provided the cDNA or gDNA that made up the material.

V was trimmed by 4 bases and J by 10 bases, leaving 19 bases between them. The CDR3 has 14 amino acids. Germline V gene data show CDR1 as LGHDT and CDR2 as YNNKEL (reference sequence). A few counts support this clone. Original handling: Counts of nucleated cells, estimated from reference gene primer amplification, were obtained. Assay used: immunoSEQ multiplex PCR; TCRdb lists only in-frame clones, some missing. D and trimming were read from the DNA, whereas the V and J calls and clone size are those reported in that table. The data hold 19,000 or so clones, with 75% to 85% observed a single time. The gene calls are TRBV3-1 (or the pseudogene TRBV3-2) and TRBJ1-1; a possible D gene is TRBD1 (5 bases). The specimen was peripheral blood. The TCR sequence derives from an elderly man with acute or convalescent COVID-19. CDR3: CASSLTSGGRGAFF. The CDR3 region has the DNA TGTGCCAGCAGCCTTACAAGCGGAGGGAGGGGAGCTTTCTTT.